The rows below give T cell receptor beta chains drawn from one sample of a study of CD8 T cells in Susac syndrome. Each CDR3 protein gets one entry after TCRdb re-called the immunoSEQ multiplex PCR reads with MiXCR. Altogether approximately 170,000 distinct CDR3 sequences are present, around 92% being singletons, with the ten largest covering roughly 0.08%. Material: CD4+ T cells from PBMCs. The receptors were gathered from a human donor in good health. Both conserved end residues are part of each CDR3. The D gene is left open where the match is weak. Only part of the rows carry a size: once, few, many, or a class if the clone is expanded.

size,V,J,D,CDR3,DNA
NA,TRBV19,TRBJ2-7,NA,CASSMKTASYEQYF,TGTGCCAGTAGTATGAAGACAGCCTCCTACGAGCAGTACTTC
NA,TRBV5-1,TRBJ2-2,NA,CASSGTPHTGELFF,TGCGCCAGCTCAGGGACTCCCCACACCGGGGAGCTGTTTTTT
NA,TRBV5-1,TRBJ1-1,NA,CASSLPENTEAFF,TGCGCCAGCAGCTTGCCGGAGAACACTGAAGCTTTCTTT
NA,TRBV7-2,TRBJ2-2,NA,CASSFIAAGTGELFF,TGTGCCAGCAGCTTCATCGCAGCCGGCACCGGGGAGCTGTTTTTT
NA,TRBV18,TRBJ1-3,NA,CASSPNGRGNGNTIYF,TGTGCCAGCTCACCGAACGGCAGGGGAAATGGAAACACCATATATTTT
NA,TRBV5-6,TRBJ1-2,TRBD1,CASSLGDRGFNYGYTF,TGTGCCAGCAGCTTGGGGGACAGGGGGTTCAACTATGGCTACACCTTC
NA,TRBV7-2,TRBJ1-2,NA,CASSITEKTPYGYTF,TGTGCCAGCAGCATTACAGAGAAGACTCCCTATGGCTACACCTTC
NA,TRBV6-5,TRBJ2-1,NA,CASSYSWGSYNEQFF,TGTGCCAGCAGTTACTCTTGGGGCTCCTACAATGAGCAGTTCTTC
NA,TRBV7-9,TRBJ2-7,TRBD1,CAMPRDRDASYEQYF,TGTGCCATGCCGCGGGACAGGGACGCCTCCTACGAGCAGTACTTC
NA,TRBV30,TRBJ2-1,TRBD2,CATLGGGANEQFF,TGTGCCACCCTCGGCGGGGGGGCGAATGAGCAGTTCTTC
NA,TRBV6-1,TRBJ2-2,TRBD2,CASIGLYGRANTGELFF,TGTGCCAGCATCGGCCTTTACGGGAGGGCGAACACCGGGGAGCTGTTTTTT
NA,TRBV25-1,TRBJ2-2,NA,CASNNGFTGELFF,TGTGCCAGCAACAACGGGTTCACCGGGGAGCTGTTTTTT
NA,TRBV30,TRBJ2-1,NA,CAWSVHGDNEQFF,TGTGCCTGGAGTGTACACGGGGACAATGAGCAGTTCTTC
NA,TRBV29-1,TRBJ2-3,NA,CSVAAMGEAQYF,TGCAGCGTGGCTGCTATGGGGGAGGCGCAGTATTTT
NA,TRBV7-2,TRBJ1-6,NA,CASTFLSSPLHF,TGTGCCAGCACCTTCTTAAGTTCACCCCTCCACTTT
NA,TRBV7-2,TRBJ1-6,NA,CASSASRGGSNSPLHF,TGTGCCAGCAGCGCCTCAAGGGGGGGGTCGAATTCACCCCTCCACTTT
NA,TRBV5-1,TRBJ1-1,TRBD1,CASSLKSSRGAFF,TGCGCCAGCAGCTTGAAGTCGTCCAGGGGGGCTTTCTTT
NA,TRBV11-2,TRBJ2-1,NA,CASSLVSRDSIEQFF,TGTGCCAGCAGCTTAGTGTCGCGGGACTCCATTGAGCAGTTCTTC
once,TRBV12-3/TRBV12-4,TRBJ2-7,TRBD2,CASALQRGKRYEQYF,TGTGCCAGCGCTCTTCAGCGGGGGAAAAGGTACGAGCAGTACTTC
few,TRBV19,TRBJ1-2,NA,CASSRQNYGYTF,TGTGCCAGCTCCCGACAGAACTATGGCTACACCTTC
NA,TRBV7-2,TRBJ1-6,NA,CASSLINSPLHF,TGTGCCAGCAGCTTAATAAACTCACCCCTCCACTTT
once,TRBV20-1,TRBJ1-2,NA,CSATSAGHVNYGYTF,TGCAGTGCCACCTCGGCGGGACACGTGAACTATGGCTACACCTTC